A selection of T cell receptor beta chains follows, all from one sample in a study of blood T cells in healthy people across ages. TCRdb ran MiXCR on the 5' RACE reads and lists one entry per CDR3 protein. The data contain 760,000 or so distinct CDR3 sequences, around a quarter of them singletons. The same sample was also studied in work on T cells of mothers and their children.

The sample comprised blood. The receptors were gathered from a boy between 5 and 17 years old in good health. Each CDR3 is given with its conserved first and last residue. Fields, in order: J gene, V gene, CDR3 protein.

TRBJ1-2 TRBV9 CASSVDTNYGYTF
TRBJ2-1 TRBV14 CASSRAGVRDEQFF
TRBJ2-1 TRBV4-1 CASSQDQLAGEMNEQFF
TRBJ1-4 TRBV6-1 CASRKRTGVLNERLFF
TRBJ2-7 TRBV28 CASSLGTNEQYF
- TRBV6-1 CASTIWTANNEQFF
TRBJ1-2 TRBV24-1 CATSVGQGYGYTF
TRBJ2-1 TRBV11-2 CASSYLSNVDEQFF
- TRBV10-2 CASSDATRNEQFF
TRBJ2-5 TRBV7-2 CASSLTGRQYF
TRBJ2-5 TRBV29-1 CSVLGSHKAGLETQYF
TRBJ1-5 TRBV4-1 CASSQDRADNQPQHF
TRBJ2-4 TRBV20-1 CSASRTSGENIQYF
- TRBV20-1 CSAVDSYEQYF
TRBJ2-7 TRBV7-2 CASSFKAGPYEQYF
TRBJ2-3 TRBV3-1 CASSRYRVADTQYF
TRBJ2-2 TRBV11-2 CASSLDPVTGELFF